This is a list of T cell receptor beta chains from one sample in a study of shared clonotypes between healthy human individuals. Assay: immunoSEQ multiplex PCR; the TCRdb copy retains only in-frame clones and omits some. The data hold 2 million to 3 million clones, with over 85% observed a single time. Material: naive CD4+ T cells from PBMCs. The source of these receptors is a man between 18 and 29 years old in good health. Some clones in this sample may be carry-over from other donors' samples. CDR3s leave out the opening cysteine and the closing phenylalanine or tryptophan.

j_call v_call cdr3_aa
TRBJ2-5 TRBV14 ASSQDSWMRETQY
TRBJ1-1 TRBV7-8 ASSLAEANTEAF
TRBJ2-7 TRBV18 ASSYDSYSYEQY
TRBJ1-6 TRBV29-1 SVAMGQADSPLH
TRBJ1-5 TRBV30 AWSEDRRQPQH
TRBJ2-3 TRBV11-2 ASSSGPNRATDTQY
TRBJ2-1 TRBV18 ASLRDRINEQF
TRBJ2-1 TRBV9 ASSTRDRVYNEQF
TRBJ2-7 TRBV4-3 ASSQKRHGPGLAWEQY
TRBJ2-2 TRBV5-1 ASSLGHPDTGELF
TRBJ2-6 TRBV5-1 ASTLGVRPDSGANVLT
TRBJ2-5 TRBV28 ASSLSPGRAGGLRETQY
TRBJ1-3 TRBV6-5 ASSYQPWNTIY
TRBJ2-3 TRBV2 ASRGNTQY
TRBJ1-4 TRBV29-1 SVVRGTNEKLF
TRBJ2-5 TRBV6-1 ASSEAGGEWETQY
TRBJ2-1 TRBV7-2 ASSFSSYNEQF
TRBJ2-1 TRBV28 ASSLLSSEQF
TRBJ2-3 TRBV6-1 ASSEMDRFADTQY
TRBJ2-7 TRBV7-2 ASRAPGTRSYEQY
TRBJ2-2 TRBV11-2 ASSSLAGGPGSAGELF
TRBJ1-1 TRBV7-3 ASSSDLYSEAF
TRBJ2-7 TRBV10-3 AISDGSRDRAYEQY